These 18 T cell receptor beta chains were all obtained from the same sample, sequenced in a study of shared clonotypes between healthy human individuals. Naive CD8 isolation took CD45RO-negative cells positively selected for CCR7 and excluded terminally differentiated effector memory CD45RA+ cells. The data were produced by immunoSEQ multiplex PCR, yet TCRdb's version contains in-frame clones alone and is incomplete. The sample has 2 million or so clones, over 85% seen once. Sample: naive CD8+ T cells sorted from blood. All receptors derive from a man between 18 and 35 years old in good health.

In this sample, this clone turned up once. The chain couples TRBV5-4 to TRBJ2-5; 8 bases map to TRBD2. Germline CDR1 and CDR2: SGHNT and YYREEE (reference sequence). The length of the CDR3 is 14 residues. J gave up 5 bases and V 3 bases, and 6 bases lay outside the gene matches. The CDR3 spells CASSSSGGGETQYF. The CDR3 DNA is TGTGCCAGCAGCTCCAGCGGGGGAGGGGAGACCCAGTACTTC.

The chain is built from TRBV29-1 and TRBJ2-7; D ambiguous. Germline CDR1 is SQVTM and CDR2 is ANQGSEA. V was cut by 4 bases and J by 4 bases, with 14 bases left in between. This CDR3 has 13 residues. In nucleotides, the CDR3 is TGCAGCGTTGGAACTACCAATAGGTACGAGCAGTACTTC. Its protein is CSVGTTNRYEQYF.

The V call is TRBV27, the J call TRBJ1-5; no clear D gene. Germline lookup yields CDR1 MNHEY and CDR2 SMNVEV (reference sequence). The CDR3 has 13 residues. The ends were cut back, 0 bases at V and 5 bases at J, with 5 bases in the middle. The CDR3 sequence is CASSLSVDQPQHF. Here the CDR3 DNA reads TGTGCCAGCAGTTTATCGGTGGATCAGCCCCAGCATTTT.

The chain links TRBV6-1 to TRBJ1-2; 9 bases fit TRBD1. The V segment lost 0 bases and the J segment 5 bases; nucleotides outside the gene matches: 4. This CDR3 contains 15 residues. The V gene's germline CDR1 is MNHNS and CDR2 SASEGT. The DNA of the CDR3 is TGTGCCAGCAGTGAAGCGCCGGGACAGGGTTATGGCTACACCTTC. Residues: CASSEAPGQGYGYTF.

This chain connects TRBV5-6 to TRBJ2-7, with D hard to call. Trimming took 0 bases from V and 7 from J, leaving 8 bases between them. The CDR3 is 12 residues long. Germline V gene data show CDR1 as SGHDT and CDR2 as YYEEEE. The CDR3 DNA reads TGTGCCAGCAGCTTGGACATTGGGGAGCAGTACTTC. Translation gives CASSLDIGEQYF. Full variable domain (missing parts from reference TRBV5-6 and TRBJ2-7): DAGVTQSPTHLIKTRGQQVTLRCSPKSGHDTVSWYQQALGQGPQFIFQYYEEEERQRGNFPDRFSGHQFPNYSSELNVNALLLGDSALYLCASSLDIGEQYFGPGTRLTVT.

This clone was seen only a few times. Other DNA sequences in the sample encode the same CDR3. The V call is TRBV10-1, the J call TRBJ2-7, with 8 bases that match TRBD1. This CDR3 is built from 13 residues. V dropped 3 bases and J dropped 3; count of bases not matched to a gene: 1. The V gene's germline CDR1 is WNHNN and CDR2 SYGVQD (reference sequence). The CDR3 nucleotides are TGCGCCAGCAGTGAAGGGACAGGCTACGAGCAGTACTTC. It codes for CASSEGTGYEQYF.

This clone was detected only once. The chain links TRBV6-5 to TRBJ2-2; D is uncertain. CDR3 length: 13 amino acids. Germline assignment: CDR1 MNHEY and CDR2 SVGAGI. Trimming pared 4 bases from V and 7 bases from J, leaving 10 bases between. Written as DNA, the CDR3 is TGTGCCAGCAGTTGGGATGACGGCGGGGAGCTGTTTTTT. It translates to CASSWDDGGELFF.

The V gene is TRBV5-1, the J gene TRBJ2-1; D is perhaps TRBD1 (7 bases). V lost 0 bases and J lost 10, with 17 bases in between. Germline CDR1 SGHRS, CDR2 YFSETQ. This CDR3 spans 15 amino acids. This CDR3 is CASSLEGGTAEEQFF. Written as DNA, the CDR3 is TGCGCCAGCAGCTTGGAAGGAGGGACAGCCGAGGAGCAGTTCTTC.

This clone came up once. V is TRBV19 and J is TRBJ2-6; no reliable D call. Trimming took 5 bases from V and 6 from J, leaving 11 bases between them. The CDR3 has 14 amino acids. Per germline, CDR1 LNHDA and CDR2 SQIVND (reference sequence). CDR3 amino acids: CASSQVPSANVLTF. CDR3 in DNA: TGTGCCAGTAGTCAGGTCCCCTCGGCCAACGTCCTGACTTTC.

The table lists this clone with a count of one. The rearrangement joins TRBV10-3 to TRBJ2-7; a possible D gene is TRBD1 (6 bases). Germline V CDR1 and CDR2: ENHRY, SYGVKD. This CDR3 region has 15 residues. Between the trimmed V and J ends, which lost 4 bases and 4 bases, there was a span of 17 bases. CDR3 DNA sequence: TGTGCCATCAGTGCCCTTCCAACAGGGAAGTACGAGCAGTACTTC. This sequence encodes CAISALPTGKYEQYF.

The V and J genes are TRBV11-1 and TRBJ1-6; D might be TRBD1 (6 bases). The V gene's germline CDR1 is SGHAT and CDR2 FQDESV (reference sequence). V was cut by 3 bases and J by 10 bases, with 13 bases left in between. The CDR3 length is 14 residues. CDR3: CASSFGQGNSPLHF. In nucleotides, the CDR3 is TGTGCCAGCAGCTTCGGGCAGGGGAACTCACCCCTCCACTTT.

The chain combines TRBV28 with TRBJ1-1; D call uncertain. This CDR3 has 14 residues. V was clipped by 2 bases and J by 0 bases, with 7 bases between them. The germline gives CDR1 MDHEN, CDR2 SYDVKM. The DNA for the CDR3 is TGTGCCAGCAGTTTAAGGGCAATGAACACTGAAGCTTTCTTT. This sequence encodes CASSLRAMNTEAFF.

About this clone: Other DNA sequences of this sample code for an identical CDR3. The rearrangement joins TRBV13 to TRBJ1-2; no firm D call. V dropped 0 bases and J dropped 4 bases, with 3 bases sitting between them. This CDR3 is 12 amino acids long. Germline V gene data show CDR1 as PRHDT and CDR2 as FYEKMQ (reference sequence). The CDR3 region is CASSLGGYGYTF. The CDR3, as DNA: TGTGCCAGCAGCTTAGGAGGCTATGGCTACACCTTC. Combining the CDR3 with reference TRBV13 and TRBJ1-2 gives the whole variable domain AAGVIQSPRHLIKEKRETATLKCYPIPRHDTVYWYQQGPGQDPQFLISFYEKMQSDKGSIPDRFSAQQFSDYHSELNMSSLELGDSALYFCASSLGGYGYTFGSGTRLTVV.

This sequence joins TRBV12-5 and TRBJ1-4; D might be TRBD1 (6 bases). The CDR3 extends over 16 amino acids. CDR1 is LGHNT, CDR2 FRNRAP, per germline. Between the trimmed V and J ends, which lost 4 bases and 8 bases, there was a span of 20 bases. DNA of the CDR3: TGTGCTAGTGGTTCCTCGCCAGGGGTCCTCCAGGAAAAACTGTTTTTT. It translates to CASGSSPGVLQEKLFF.

The genes are TRBV11-2 and TRBJ2-5; 7 nucleotides line up with TRBD1. The V gene end was trimmed by 0 bases and the J gene end by 1 base; junction bases not matched to a gene: 14. CDR3 length: 19 amino acids. CDR1 and CDR2 from the germline V gene are SGHAT and FQNNGV. DNA of the CDR3: TGTGCCAGCAGCTTAGATAAGGAAATGGGGACAGCAGCCCAAGAGACCCAGTACTTC. Translation gives CASSLDKEMGTAAQETQYF.

This chain links TRBV7-9 with TRBJ2-7; the match to TRBD1 covers 10 bases. This CDR3 is built from 15 residues. V lost 5 bases and J lost 3; bases outside the gene matches: 7. The V gene's germline CDR1 is SEHNR and CDR2 FQNEAQ (reference sequence). The DNA of the CDR3 is TGTGCCAGCAGCCCCTGGGACAGGGGAATCTACGAGCAGTACTTC. Encoded protein: CASSPWDRGIYEQYF.

This rearrangement joins TRBV25-1 to TRBJ1-2; D gene ambiguous. V gave up 6 bases and J gave up 0 bases, with 8 bases separating them. Germline assignment: CDR1 MGHDK and CDR2 SYGVNS. The CDR3 extends over 13 amino acids. CDR3 nucleotide sequence: TGTGCCAGCAGCTTCTCAACTAACTATGGCTACACCTTC. Amino acids: CASSFSTNYGYTF.

The rearrangement uses TRBV10-3 and TRBJ1-4, with 10 nucleotides matching TRBD1. CDR1 and CDR2 (germline): ENHRY, SYGVKD. Trimming cost V 3 bases and J 4 bases; bases outside gene matches: 5. This CDR3 is 16 amino acids long. The CDR3 loop reads CAISDGQGGNNEKLFF. The DNA of the CDR3 is TGTGCCATCAGTGATGGACAGGGGGGAAATAATGAAAAACTGTTTTTT.